This entry lists 31 T cell receptor beta chains sequenced from one sample in a study of graft-versus-host responses after intestinal transplantation. The method was immunoSEQ multiplex PCR; TCRdb's version includes in-frame clones alone and lacks a portion of them. The table has about 54,000 clones, 91% seen once; the top ten hold approximately 5.5%. Sequencing used PBMCs, obtained 650 to 670 days after intestinal transplant. The receptors come from a human patient who received an intestinal transplant, so some T cells may come from the graft donor.

The chain recombines TRBV29-1 with TRBJ2-2; D is unresolved. Trimming removed 5 bases at V and 2 bases at J, with 12 bases between. Germline-derived CDR1 and CDR2 are SQVTM and ANQGSEA. The CDR3 spans 14 residues. The CDR3, as DNA: TGCAGCGTTCCACGCTCCACTAACACCGGGGAGCTGTTTTTT. Encoded protein: CSVPRSTNTGELFF.

V usage is TRBV7-3 and J usage is TRBJ1-1; 9 nucleotides align to TRBD1. The V gene's germline CDR1 is SGHTA and CDR2 FQGTGA. CDR3 length: 14 amino acids. Trimming cost V 5 bases and J 6 bases; bases outside gene matches: 7. The CDR3 loop reads CASSLHGTGPEAFF. The DNA for the CDR3 is TGTGCCAGCAGCCTCCACGGGACAGGGCCTGAAGCTTTCTTT.

The chain combines TRBV9 with TRBJ1-3; D unclear. The CDR3 has 15 amino acids. Between the trimmed V and J ends, which lost 3 bases and 2 bases, there was a span of 12 bases. The V gene's germline CDR1 is SGDLS and CDR2 YYNGEE. The CDR3 bases are TGTGCCAGCAGCGCGGCCGGAGGGACTGGAAACACCATATATTTT. This encodes CASSAAGGTGNTIYF.

This clone was counted once. The chain joins TRBV5-6 to TRBJ2-2, with TRBD1 matching 7 bases. The CDR3 consists of 16 residues. V lost 2 bases and J lost 4; bases outside the gene matches: 8. CDR1 is SGHDT and CDR2 is YYEEEE in the germline V gene. The CDR3 bases are TGTGCCAGCAGCTTCTTGCCCCCAGGGGGCACCGGGGAGCTGTTTTTT. This codes for CASSFLPPGGTGELFF.

In DNA, the CDR3 is TGTGCCATCAGTGAGTCTGTGGCAGGGGGCCCAGCGTGGGCTTTCTTT. It codes for CAISESVAGGPAWAFF. V usage is TRBV10-3 and J usage is TRBJ1-1; 8 bases agree with TRBD1. The CDR3 runs to 16 residues. The junction had 14 bases not matched to a gene; V was cut back by 0 bases and J by 11 bases. CDR1 and CDR2 from the germline V gene are ENHRY and SYGVKD.

The chain couples TRBV7-9 to TRBJ2-7; TRBD2 matches 10 bases. The V gene end was trimmed by 5 bases and the J gene end by 2 bases; junction bases not matched to a gene: 12. From germline, CDR1 is SEHNR and CDR2 FQNEAQ (reference sequence). The CDR3 totals 17 residues. In DNA, the CDR3 is TGTGCCAGCAGCCTGGCTGGAGCTAGCGGGGGAGCCTACGAGCAGTACTTC. It specifies CASSLAGASGGAYEQYF.

This chain uses TRBV11-2 with TRBJ2-3; D is unresolved. This CDR3 has 13 residues. V dropped 5 bases and J dropped 4 bases, with 10 bases sitting between them. Germline V gene sequence: CDR1 SGHAT, CDR2 FQNNGV. This CDR3 is CASSLLVADTQYF. CDR3 sequence (DNA): TGTGCCAGCAGCCTTCTGGTGGCAGATACGCAGTATTTT.

V is TRBV5-1 and J is TRBJ2-6; 8 positions agree with TRBD2. This CDR3 comprises 18 residues. CDR1 SGHRS and CDR2 YFSETQ come from the germline V gene. The trim removed 1 base at V and 4 bases at J, leaving 10 bases unmatched. The CDR3 loop reads CASSLTAGLGRGANVLTF. The DNA of the CDR3 is TGCGCCAGCAGCTTGACGGCGGGACTAGGAAGGGGGGCCAACGTCCTGACTTTC.

The V gene is TRBV5-5, the J gene TRBJ2-2, with a tentative D call TRBD1 (6 bases). CDR3 length equals 16 residues. Deletions cut 2 bases from V and 1 base from J, with 12 bases between. CDR1 and CDR2 (germline): SGHKS, YYEKEE (reference sequence). CDR3 sequence (DNA): TGTGCCAGCAGCTTCGGGCAGGGGAGGAACACCGGGGAGCTGTTTTTT. It translates to CASSFGQGRNTGELFF.

The V call is TRBV9, the J call TRBJ1-1; D is uncertain. CDR1 and CDR2 (germline): SGDLS, YYNGEE. Deletions cut 2 bases from V and 1 base from J, with 6 bases between. The CDR3 sequence is 13 residues long. In DNA form, the CDR3 reads TGTGCCAGCAGCGTCGAAGGGAACACTGAAGCTTTCTTT. Translated, it gives CASSVEGNTEAFF.

This chain connects TRBV30 to TRBJ2-7; 10 positions match TRBD1. The CDR3 is 15 residues long. Germline V gene lookup returns CDR1 GTSNPN and CDR2 SVGIG (reference sequence). V dropped 5 bases and J dropped 3; count of bases not matched to a gene: 10. The CDR3 nucleotides read TGTGCCTGGGCCAGCCGGGACAGGGGTTTCTACGAGCAGTACTTC. As protein: CAWASRDRGFYEQYF.

Only one count was recorded for this clone. The V gene is TRBV5-1, the J gene TRBJ2-5; 8 bases fit TRBD2. Trimming took 0 bases from V and 1 from J; bases not matched to a gene: 5. CDR3 size: 16 residues. Germline-derived CDR1 and CDR2 are SGHRS and YFSETQ. CDR3 sequence reads: CASSLDGGGIQETQYF. CDR3 nucleotide sequence: TGCGCCAGCAGCTTGGACGGCGGGGGGATCCAAGAGACCCAGTACTTC.

This chain links TRBV7-3 with TRBJ1-1; possible D gene TRBD1, 6 bases. V was shortened by 2 bases and J by 6 bases, with 19 bases between the two germline ends. The CDR3 loop spans 16 amino acids. The germline V gene has CDR1 SGHTA and CDR2 FQGTGA. The CDR3 sequence: CASSLVLLDSGAEAFF. The DNA for the CDR3 is TGTGCCAGCAGCTTAGTCTTGTTGGACAGCGGCGCTGAAGCTTTCTTT.

CDR3: CASSHPAAWQQYF. The CDR3 nucleotides read TGCGCCAGCAGCCATCCCGCTGCTTGGCAGCAGTATTTT. The gene calls are TRBV4-1 and TRBJ2-3, with no clear D. This CDR3 comprises 13 residues. Trimming pared 3 bases from V and 11 bases from J, leaving 15 bases between. The germline V gene has CDR1 MGHRA and CDR2 YSYEKL.

V usage is TRBV7-9 and J usage is TRBJ2-7; 11 nucleotides agree with TRBD2. This CDR3 spans 17 amino acids. With V trimmed by 6 bases and J by 2 bases, 12 bases remained unmatched. CDR1 and CDR2 (germline): SEHNR, FQNEAQ (reference sequence). The CDR3 is CASSPLPGTSGPYEQYF. CDR3 DNA sequence: TGTGCCAGCAGTCCACTCCCCGGGACTAGCGGTCCCTACGAGCAGTACTTC.

The rearrangement uses TRBV7-9 and TRBJ2-3; 10 nucleotides align to TRBD2. Per germline, CDR1 SEHNR and CDR2 FQNEAQ (reference sequence). J lost 3 bases, V lost 5 bases, and 5 bases had no gene match. The length of the CDR3 is 15 residues. CDR3 DNA: TGTGCCAGCAGCCTAATAGCGGGGGGAACAGATACGCAGTATTTT. Translation gives CASSLIAGGTDTQYF.

This chain links TRBV6-1 with TRBJ2-7; the D gene could be TRBD1 or TRBD2 (5 bases each). The V gene lost 10 bases and the J gene lost 6 bases, with 19 bases spanning the gap. CDR1 is MNHNS and CDR2 is SASEGT in the germline V gene. This CDR3 has 13 amino acids. As DNA, the CDR3 is TGTGCCATCAGCCGGGGCCTAGGACTCGAGCAGTACTTC. This codes for CAISRGLGLEQYF.

This sequence joins TRBV11-1 and TRBJ1-2; maybe TRBD1 (5 bases). CDR3 length equals 16 residues. V was cut by 5 bases and J by 4 bases, with 20 bases left in between. Germline CDR1 is SGHAT and CDR2 is FQDESV (reference sequence). CDR3 nucleotide sequence: TGTGCCAGCAGCCCAGAGGGGTCGTCGAGGAGCTATGGCTACACCTTC. It specifies CASSPEGSSRSYGYTF.

The chain combines TRBV19 with TRBJ2-7, with 11 bases lining up with TRBD2. The CDR3 is 15 amino acids. The junction had 5 bases not matched to a gene; V was cut back by 4 bases and J by 3 bases. CDR1 LNHDA and CDR2 SQIVND come from the germline V gene (reference sequence). The CDR3 DNA sequence: TGTGCCAGTAGTAGCATCACTAGCGGGGGCTACGAGCAGTACTTC. Encoded protein: CASSSITSGGYEQYF. Full variable domain (missing parts from reference TRBV19 and TRBJ2-7): DGGITQSPKYLFRKEGQNVTLSCEQNLNHDAMYWYRQDPGQGLRLIYYSQIVNDFQKGDIAEGYSVSREKKESFPLTVTSAQKNPTAFYLCASSSITSGGYEQYFGPGTRLTVT.

The V and J genes are TRBV7-2 and TRBJ2-7; the match to TRBD1 covers 9 bases. This CDR3 is 14 amino acids long. Losses at the gene ends were 5 bases for V and 3 bases for J; bases not matched to a gene: 5. Germline CDR1 reads SGHTA; CDR2 reads FQGNSA. CDR3 nucleotide sequence: TGTGCCAGCAGCCCCGGGACAGGGTTCTACGAGCAGTACTTC. Translated: CASSPGTGFYEQYF. Drawing the rest from reference TRBV7-2 and TRBJ2-7, the complete variable domain is GAGVSQSPSNKVTEKGKDVELRCDPISGHTALYWYRQSLGQGLEFLIYFQGNSAPDKSGLPSDRFSAERTGGSVSTLTIQRTQQEDSAVYLCASSPGTGFYEQYFGPGTRLTVT.

This chain uses TRBV5-6 with TRBJ2-7; D might be TRBD1 (6 bases). CDR3 length equals 13 residues. Per the germline V gene, CDR1 is SGHDT and CDR2 is YYEEEE. Trimming took off 3 bases at V and 4 bases at J, with 11 bases between the two ends. DNA of the CDR3: TGTGCCAGCAGCTCGCCGGGACAATACGAGCAGTACTTC. It is translated as CASSSPGQYEQYF.

This chain uses TRBV5-4 with TRBJ1-4; tentatively, D is TRBD1 (5 bases). CDR3 size: 13 residues. V was clipped by 4 bases and J by 5 bases, with 9 bases between them. The germline gives CDR1 SGHNT, CDR2 YYREEE (reference sequence). CDR3 in DNA: TGTGCCAGCAGCACGGGACCGAATGAAAAACTGTTTTTT. Translating gives CASSTGPNEKLFF.

The chain has TRBV4-1 and TRBJ2-5; no definite D call. The V gene's germline CDR1 is MGHRA and CDR2 YSYEKL. This CDR3 region has 14 residues. V lost 1 base and J 4 bases, leaving 10 bases between the germline ends. The CDR3 sequence is CASSQVGRLETQYF. CDR3 in DNA: TGCGCCAGCAGCCAAGTAGGACGATTAGAGACCCAGTACTTC.

V and J are TRBV5-1 and TRBJ2-3; D gene unclear. The germline CDR1 and CDR2 sequences are SGHRS and YFSETQ. Trimming shortened V by 6 bases and J by 1 base, and 15 bases separated the two germline ends. This CDR3 region has 15 residues. CDR3 nucleotides: TGCGCCAGCAACCCCAGTGCATCGGGCACAGATACGCAGTATTTT. Its translation is CASNPSASGTDTQYF.

The chain is built from TRBV19 and TRBJ2-7; TRBD1 agrees at 9 bases. With V trimmed by 4 bases and J by 1 base, 8 bases remained unmatched. Looked up from germline, CDR1 is LNHDA and CDR2 is SQIVND (reference sequence). CDR3 length: 16 residues. CDR3 in amino acids: CASSTWGQGISYEQYF. In DNA form, the CDR3 reads TGTGCCAGTAGTACCTGGGGACAGGGCATTTCCTACGAGCAGTACTTC.

The V gene is TRBV9, the J gene TRBJ2-6; 8 bases map to TRBD2. The V gene end was trimmed by 4 bases and the J gene end by 1 base; junction bases not matched to a gene: 7. Germline CDR1 reads SGDLS; CDR2 reads YYNGEE. This CDR3 spans 17 amino acids. CDR3 residues: CASSSGGVGSGANVLTF. The CDR3 DNA reads as TGTGCCAGCAGCTCCGGGGGGGTAGGGTCTGGGGCCAACGTCCTGACTTTC.

The rearrangement uses TRBV28 and TRBJ1-2; D ambiguous. V was trimmed by 6 bases and J by 8 bases, leaving 16 bases between them. The CDR3 length is 13 residues. In germline, CDR1 is MDHEN, CDR2 SYDVKM. The CDR3 loop reads CASRLDGPGGYTF. In DNA, the CDR3 is TGTGCCAGCAGGCTGGACGGCCCTGGGGGCTACACCTTC.

The chain joins TRBV5-1 to TRBJ1-2; D possibly corresponds to TRBD1 (6 bases). The V gene's germline CDR1 is SGHRS and CDR2 YFSETQ. The germline V and J ends were trimmed by 0 bases and 5 bases, with 8 bases remaining between them. The CDR3 totals 13 residues. CDR3 in DNA: TGCGCCAGCAGCTTGGGCAGGGGTTATGGCTACACCTTC. It translates to CASSLGRGYGYTF.

The rearrangement joins TRBV10-3 to TRBJ1-1; D remains unclear. The CDR3 has 14 residues. In germline, CDR1 is ENHRY, CDR2 SYGVKD. Deletions cut 6 bases from V and 1 base from J, with 12 bases between. CDR3 nucleotide sequence: TGTGCCATCAGCGCATGGTGGGGGAACACTGAAGCTTTCTTT. It specifies CAISAWWGNTEAFF.

The V call is TRBV15, the J call TRBJ1-4; the D is unclear. The CDR3 covers 17 residues. The V and J ends lost 3 bases and 4 bases respectively, with 18 bases between them. The germline V gene has CDR1 LNHNV and CDR2 YYDKDF (reference sequence). The CDR3 sequence is CATSRDFKGWGNEKLFF. The DNA of the CDR3 is TGTGCCACCAGCAGGGATTTTAAGGGATGGGGTAATGAAAAACTGTTTTTT.

V usage is TRBV5-1 and J usage is TRBJ2-1; D unresolved. Germline CDR1 is SGHRS and CDR2 is YFSETQ. Trimming removed 4 bases from V and 3 bases from J, with 14 bases in between. CDR3 length: 15 residues. The DNA for the CDR3 is TGCGCCAGCAGCCCTGACATAACTCACTACAATGAGCAGTTCTTC. As protein: CASSPDITHYNEQFF.